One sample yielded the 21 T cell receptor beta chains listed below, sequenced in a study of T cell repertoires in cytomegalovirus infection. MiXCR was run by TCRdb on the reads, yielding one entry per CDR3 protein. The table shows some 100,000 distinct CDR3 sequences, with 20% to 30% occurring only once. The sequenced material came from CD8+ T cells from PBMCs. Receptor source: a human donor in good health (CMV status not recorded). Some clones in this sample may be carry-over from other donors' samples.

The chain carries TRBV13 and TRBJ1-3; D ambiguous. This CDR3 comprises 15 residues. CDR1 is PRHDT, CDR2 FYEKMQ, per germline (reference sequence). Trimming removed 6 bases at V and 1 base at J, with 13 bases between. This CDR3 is CASREGASSGNTIYF. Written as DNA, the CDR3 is TGTGCCAGCAGGGAGGGTGCAAGTTCTGGAAACACCATATATTTT. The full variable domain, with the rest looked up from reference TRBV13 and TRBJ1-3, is AAGVIQSPRHLIKEKRETATLKCYPIPRHDTVYWYQQGPGQDPQFLISFYEKMQSDKGSIPDRFSAQQFSDYHSELNMSSLELGDSALYFCASREGASSGNTIYFGEGSWLTVV.

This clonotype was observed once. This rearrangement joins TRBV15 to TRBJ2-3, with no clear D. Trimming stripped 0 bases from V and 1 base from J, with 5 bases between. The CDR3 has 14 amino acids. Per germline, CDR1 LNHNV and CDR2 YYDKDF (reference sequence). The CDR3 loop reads CATSRDRRTDTQYF. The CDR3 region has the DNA TGTGCCACCAGCAGAGATCGTCGCACAGATACGCAGTATTTT.

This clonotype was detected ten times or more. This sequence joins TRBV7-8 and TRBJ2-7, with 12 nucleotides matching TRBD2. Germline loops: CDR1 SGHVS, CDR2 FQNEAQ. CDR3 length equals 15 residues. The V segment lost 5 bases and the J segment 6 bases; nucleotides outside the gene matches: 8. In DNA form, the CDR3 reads TGTGCCAGCAGCCCCCTAGCGGGAGGGCCGATCGAGCAGTACTTC. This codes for CASSPLAGGPIEQYF. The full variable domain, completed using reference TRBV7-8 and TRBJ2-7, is GAGVSQSPRYKVAKRGQDVALRCDPISGHVSLFWYQQALGQGPEFLTYFQNEAQLDKSGLPSDRFFAERPEGSVSTLKIQRTQQEDSAVYLCASSPLAGGPIEQYFGPGTRLTVT.

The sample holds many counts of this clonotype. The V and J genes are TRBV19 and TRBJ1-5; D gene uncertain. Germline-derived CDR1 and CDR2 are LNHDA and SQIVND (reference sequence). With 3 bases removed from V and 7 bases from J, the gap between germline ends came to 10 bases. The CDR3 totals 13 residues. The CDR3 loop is CASSIFLGQPQHF. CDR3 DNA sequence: TGTGCCAGTAGTATCTTCCTAGGACAGCCCCAGCATTTT.

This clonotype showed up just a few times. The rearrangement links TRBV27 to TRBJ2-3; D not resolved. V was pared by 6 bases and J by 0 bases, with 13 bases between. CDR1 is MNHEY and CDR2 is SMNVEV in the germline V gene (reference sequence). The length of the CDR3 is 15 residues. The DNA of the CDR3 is TGTGCCAGCAGCCCGACTGGAACTAGCACAGATACGCAGTATTTT. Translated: CASSPTGTSTDTQYF.

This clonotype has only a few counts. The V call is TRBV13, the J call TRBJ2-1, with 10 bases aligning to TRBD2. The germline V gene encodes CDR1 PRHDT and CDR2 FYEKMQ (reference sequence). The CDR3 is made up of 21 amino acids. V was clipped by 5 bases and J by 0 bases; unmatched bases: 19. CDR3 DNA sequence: TGTGCCAGCAGCCCCGATTTGTCGGGACTAGCGTCCAGAAGCTCCTACAATGAGCAGTTCTTC. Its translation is CASSPDLSGLASRSSYNEQFF.

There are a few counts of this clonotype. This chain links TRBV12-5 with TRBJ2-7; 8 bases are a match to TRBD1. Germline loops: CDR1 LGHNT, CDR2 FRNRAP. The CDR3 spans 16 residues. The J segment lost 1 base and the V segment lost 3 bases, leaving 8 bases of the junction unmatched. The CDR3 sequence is CASGLASQGASYEQYF. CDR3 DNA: TGTGCTAGTGGTTTAGCATCGCAGGGGGCGTCCTACGAGCAGTACTTC.

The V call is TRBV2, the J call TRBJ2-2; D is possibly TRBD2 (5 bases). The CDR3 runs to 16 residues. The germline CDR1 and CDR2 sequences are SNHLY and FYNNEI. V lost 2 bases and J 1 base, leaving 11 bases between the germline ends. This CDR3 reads CASSERFGVNTGELFF. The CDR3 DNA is TGTGCCAGCAGTGAAAGGTTCGGGGTGAACACCGGGGAGCTGTTTTTT.

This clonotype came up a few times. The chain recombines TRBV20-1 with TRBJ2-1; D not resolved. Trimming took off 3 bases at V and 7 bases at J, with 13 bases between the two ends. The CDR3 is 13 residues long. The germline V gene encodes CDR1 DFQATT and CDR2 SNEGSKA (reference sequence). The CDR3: CSARDSLENEQFF. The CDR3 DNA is TGCAGTGCTAGGGATAGCCTAGAGAATGAGCAGTTCTTC.

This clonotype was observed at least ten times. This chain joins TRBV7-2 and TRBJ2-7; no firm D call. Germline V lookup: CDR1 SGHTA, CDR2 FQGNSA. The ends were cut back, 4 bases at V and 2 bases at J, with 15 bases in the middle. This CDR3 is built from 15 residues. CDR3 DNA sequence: TGTGCCAGCAGCTCCCGTGCGGACGGTACCTACGAGCAGTACTTC. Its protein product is CASSSRADGTYEQYF.

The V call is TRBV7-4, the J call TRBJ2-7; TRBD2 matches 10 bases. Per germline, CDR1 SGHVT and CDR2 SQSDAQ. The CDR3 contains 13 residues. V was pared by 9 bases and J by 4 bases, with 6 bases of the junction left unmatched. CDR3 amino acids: CASLAGASYEQYF. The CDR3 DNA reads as TGTGCCAGTCTAGCGGGGGCGTCATACGAGCAGTACTTC. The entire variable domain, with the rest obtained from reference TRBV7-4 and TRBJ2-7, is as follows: GAGVSQSPRYKVAKRGRDVALRCDSISGHVTLYWYRQTLGQGSEVLTYSQSDAQRDKSGRPSGRFSAERPERSVSTLKIQRTEQGDSAVYLCASLAGASYEQYFGPGTRLTVT.

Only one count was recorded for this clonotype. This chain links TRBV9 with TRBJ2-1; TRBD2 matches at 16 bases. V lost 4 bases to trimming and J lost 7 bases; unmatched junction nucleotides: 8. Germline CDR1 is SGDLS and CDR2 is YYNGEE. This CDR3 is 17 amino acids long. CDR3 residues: CASSPPGLAGGFNEQFF. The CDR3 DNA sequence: TGTGCCAGCAGCCCTCCGGGACTAGCGGGAGGGTTTAATGAGCAGTTCTTC. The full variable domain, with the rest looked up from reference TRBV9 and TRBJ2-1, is DSGVTQTPKHLITATGQRVTLRCSPRSGDLSVYWYQQSLDQGLQFLIQYYNGEERAKGNILERFSAQQFPDLHSELNLSSLELGDSALYFCASSPPGLAGGFNEQFFGPGTRLTVL.

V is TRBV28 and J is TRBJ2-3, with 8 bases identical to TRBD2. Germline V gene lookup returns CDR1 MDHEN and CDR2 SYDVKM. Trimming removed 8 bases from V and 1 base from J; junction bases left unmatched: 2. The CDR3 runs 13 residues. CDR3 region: CASARGGTDTQYF. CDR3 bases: TGTGCCAGCGCGCGGGGGGGCACAGATACGCAGTATTTT. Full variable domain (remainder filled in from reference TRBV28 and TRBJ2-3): DVKVTQSSRYLVKRTGEKVFLECVQDMDHENMFWYRQDPGLGLRLIYFSYDVKMKEKGDIPEGYSVSREKKERFSLILESASTNQTSMYLCASARGGTDTQYFGPGTRLTVL.

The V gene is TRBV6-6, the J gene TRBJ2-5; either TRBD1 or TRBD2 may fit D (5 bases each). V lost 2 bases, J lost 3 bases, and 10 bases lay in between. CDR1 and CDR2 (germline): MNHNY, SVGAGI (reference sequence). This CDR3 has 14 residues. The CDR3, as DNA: TGTGCCAGCAGTTACGTGGGACCAAAAGAGACCCAGTACTTC. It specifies CASSYVGPKETQYF.

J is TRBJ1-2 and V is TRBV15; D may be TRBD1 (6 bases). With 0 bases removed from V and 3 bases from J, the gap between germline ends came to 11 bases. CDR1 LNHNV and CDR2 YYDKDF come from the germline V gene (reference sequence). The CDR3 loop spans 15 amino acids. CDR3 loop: CATSRDRGAHYGYTF. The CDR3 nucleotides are TGTGCCACCAGCAGAGATCGGGGGGCCCACTATGGCTACACCTTC.

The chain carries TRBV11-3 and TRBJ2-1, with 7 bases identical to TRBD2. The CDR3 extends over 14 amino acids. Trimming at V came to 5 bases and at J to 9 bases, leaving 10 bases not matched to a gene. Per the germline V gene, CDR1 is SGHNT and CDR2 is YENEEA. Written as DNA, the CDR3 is TGTGCCAGCAGCGCTCCCGAAGGGGAGGGTGAGCAGTTCTTC. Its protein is CASSAPEGEGEQFF.

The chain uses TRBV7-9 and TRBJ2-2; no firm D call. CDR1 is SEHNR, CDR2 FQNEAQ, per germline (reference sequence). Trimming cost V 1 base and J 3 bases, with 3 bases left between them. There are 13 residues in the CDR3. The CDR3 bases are TGTGCCAGCAGCTTAGGGGACACCGGGGAGCTGTTTTTT. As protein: CASSLGDTGELFF. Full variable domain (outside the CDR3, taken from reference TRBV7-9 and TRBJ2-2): DTGVSQNPRHKITKRGQNVTFRCDPISEHNRLYWYRQTLGQGPEFLTYFQNEAQLEKSRLLSDRFSAERPKGSFSTLEIQRTEQGDSAMYLCASSLGDTGELFFGEGSRLTVL.

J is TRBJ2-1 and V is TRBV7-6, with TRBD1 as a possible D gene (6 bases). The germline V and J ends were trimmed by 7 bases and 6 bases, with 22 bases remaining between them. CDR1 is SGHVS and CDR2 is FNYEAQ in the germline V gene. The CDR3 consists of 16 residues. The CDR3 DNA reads TGTGCCAGCACCTCCGGCCGGGCAGGGGCCCTCAATGAGCAGTTCTTC. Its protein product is CASTSGRAGALNEQFF.

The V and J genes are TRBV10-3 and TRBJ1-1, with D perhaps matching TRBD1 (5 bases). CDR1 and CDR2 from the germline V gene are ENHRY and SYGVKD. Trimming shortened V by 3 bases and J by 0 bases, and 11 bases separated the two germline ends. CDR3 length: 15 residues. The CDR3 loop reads CAISERDFMNTEAFF. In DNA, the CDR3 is TGTGCCATCAGTGAACGGGACTTCATGAACACTGAAGCTTTCTTT.

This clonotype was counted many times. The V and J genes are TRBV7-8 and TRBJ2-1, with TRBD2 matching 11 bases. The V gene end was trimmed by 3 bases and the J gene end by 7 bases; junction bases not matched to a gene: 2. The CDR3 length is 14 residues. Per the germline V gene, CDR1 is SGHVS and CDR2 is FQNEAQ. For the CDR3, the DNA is TGTGCCAGCAGCTTGGGGACTAGCGGTAATGAGCAGTTCTTC. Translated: CASSLGTSGNEQFF. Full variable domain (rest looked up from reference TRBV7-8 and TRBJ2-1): GAGVSQSPRYKVAKRGQDVALRCDPISGHVSLFWYQQALGQGPEFLTYFQNEAQLDKSGLPSDRFFAERPEGSVSTLKIQRTQQEDSAVYLCASSLGTSGNEQFFGPGTRLTVL.

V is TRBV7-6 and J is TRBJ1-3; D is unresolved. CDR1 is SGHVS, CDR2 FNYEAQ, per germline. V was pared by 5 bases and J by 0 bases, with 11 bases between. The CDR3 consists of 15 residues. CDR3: CASSPDGISGNTIYF. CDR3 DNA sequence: TGTGCCAGCAGCCCGGACGGGATCTCTGGAAACACCATATATTTT.